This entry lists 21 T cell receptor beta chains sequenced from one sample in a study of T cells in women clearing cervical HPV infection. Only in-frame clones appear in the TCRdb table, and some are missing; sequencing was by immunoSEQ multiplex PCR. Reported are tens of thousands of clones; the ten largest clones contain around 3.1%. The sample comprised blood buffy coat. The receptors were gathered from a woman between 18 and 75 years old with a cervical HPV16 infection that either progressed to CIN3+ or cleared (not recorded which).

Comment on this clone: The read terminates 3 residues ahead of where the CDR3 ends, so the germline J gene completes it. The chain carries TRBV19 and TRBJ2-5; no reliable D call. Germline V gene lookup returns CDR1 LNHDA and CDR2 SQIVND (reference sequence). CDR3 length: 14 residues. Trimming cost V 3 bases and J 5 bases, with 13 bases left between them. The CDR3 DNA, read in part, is TGTGCCAGTAGTATTCGACAAGGGTTGGAGACC. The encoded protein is CASSIRQGLET. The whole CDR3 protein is CASSIRQGLETQYF. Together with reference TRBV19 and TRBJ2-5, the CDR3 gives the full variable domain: DGGITQSPKYLFRKEGQNVTLSCEQNLNHDAMYWYRQDPGQGLRLIYYSQIVNDFQKGDIAEGYSVSREKKESFPLTVTSAQKNPTAFYLCASSIRQGLETQYFGPGTRLLVL.

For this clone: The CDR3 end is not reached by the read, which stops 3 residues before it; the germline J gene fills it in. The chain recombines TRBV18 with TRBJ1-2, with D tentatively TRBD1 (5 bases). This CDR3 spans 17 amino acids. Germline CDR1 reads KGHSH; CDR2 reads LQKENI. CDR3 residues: CASSPPSPGGSTDTYTF. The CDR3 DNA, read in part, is TGTGCCAGCTCACCACCTTCGCCGGGGGGGAGTACAGATACC.

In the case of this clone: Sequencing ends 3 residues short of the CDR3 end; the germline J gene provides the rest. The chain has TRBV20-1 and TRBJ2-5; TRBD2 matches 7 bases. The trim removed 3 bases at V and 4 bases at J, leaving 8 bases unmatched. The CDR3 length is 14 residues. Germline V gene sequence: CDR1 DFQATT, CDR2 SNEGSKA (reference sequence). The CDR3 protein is CSASGGGTGETQYF. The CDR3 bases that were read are TGCAGTGCTAGCGGCGGGGGAACGGGAGAGACC.

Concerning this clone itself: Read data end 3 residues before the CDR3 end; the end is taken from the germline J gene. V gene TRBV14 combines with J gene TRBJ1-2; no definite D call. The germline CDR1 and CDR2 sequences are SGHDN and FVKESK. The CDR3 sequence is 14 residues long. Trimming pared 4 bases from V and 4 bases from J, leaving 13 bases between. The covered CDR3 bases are TGTGCCAGCAGCCGCGGGGTGTCATTCTATGGC. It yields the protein CASSRGVSFYG. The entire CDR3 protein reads CASSRGVSFYGYTF.

CDR3 in amino acids: CASSGSSLGETQYF. The covered CDR3 bases are TGCGCCAGCAGCGGATCAAGTTTAGGGGAGACC. The chain couples TRBV5-1 to TRBJ2-5; D gene unclear. Coverage ceases 3 residues before the CDR3 finishes, and the germline J gene fills in the end. The CDR3 covers 14 residues. V dropped 4 bases and J dropped 5 bases, with 15 bases sitting between them. Germline assignment: CDR1 SGHRS and CDR2 YFSETQ.

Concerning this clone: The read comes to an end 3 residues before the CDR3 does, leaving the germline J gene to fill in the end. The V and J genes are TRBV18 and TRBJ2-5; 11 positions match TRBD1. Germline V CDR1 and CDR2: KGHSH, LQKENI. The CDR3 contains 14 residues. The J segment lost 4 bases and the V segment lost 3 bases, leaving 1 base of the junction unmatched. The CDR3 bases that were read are TGTGCCAGCTCACCCGGGACAGGGGGAGAGACC. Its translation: CASSPGTGGET. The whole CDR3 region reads CASSPGTGGETQYF.

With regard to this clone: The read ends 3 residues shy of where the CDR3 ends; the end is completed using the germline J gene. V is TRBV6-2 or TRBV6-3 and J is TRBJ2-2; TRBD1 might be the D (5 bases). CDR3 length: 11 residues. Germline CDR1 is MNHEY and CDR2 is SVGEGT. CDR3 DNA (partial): TGTGCCAGCAGTTACGGGCAGGGG. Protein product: CASSYGQG. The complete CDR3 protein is CASSYGQGLFF.

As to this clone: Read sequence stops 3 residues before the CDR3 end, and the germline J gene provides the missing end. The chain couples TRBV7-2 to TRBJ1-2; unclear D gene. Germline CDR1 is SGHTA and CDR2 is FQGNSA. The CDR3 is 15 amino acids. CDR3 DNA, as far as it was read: TGTGCCAGCAGCTTAGTTCTAGCGGGGAGGAACGAC. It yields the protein CASSLVLAGRND. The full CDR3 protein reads CASSLVLAGRNDYTF. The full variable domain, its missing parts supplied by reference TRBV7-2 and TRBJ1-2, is GAGVSQSPSNKVTEKGKDVELRCDPISGHTALYWYRQSLGQGLEFLIYFQGNSAPDKSGLPSDRFSAERTGGSVSTLTIQRTQQEDSAVYLCASSLVLAGRNDYTFGSGTRLTVV.

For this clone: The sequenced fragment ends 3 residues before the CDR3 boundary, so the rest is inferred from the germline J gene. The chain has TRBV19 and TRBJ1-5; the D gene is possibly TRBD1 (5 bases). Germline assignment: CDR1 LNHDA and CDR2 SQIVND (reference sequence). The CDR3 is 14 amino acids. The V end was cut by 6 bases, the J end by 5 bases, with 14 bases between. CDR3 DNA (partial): TGTGCCAGTAGACGGACACGGGGGGATCAGCCC. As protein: CASRRTRGDQP. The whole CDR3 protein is CASRRTRGDQPQHF. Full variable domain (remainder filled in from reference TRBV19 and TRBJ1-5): DGGITQSPKYLFRKEGQNVTLSCEQNLNHDAMYWYRQDPGQGLRLIYYSQIVNDFQKGDIAEGYSVSREKKESFPLTVTSAQKNPTAFYLCASRRTRGDQPQHFGDGTRLSIL.

This chain's CDR3 is CASKGQPTGKLFF. The part of the CDR3 DNA that was read is TGTGCCAGCAAGGGGCAGCCGACCGGAAAA. The chain recombines TRBV2 with TRBJ1-4; D may be TRBD1 (5 bases). The read comes to an end 3 residues before the CDR3 does, leaving the germline J gene to fill in the end. Trimming pared 7 bases from V and 10 bases from J, leaving 16 bases between. The CDR3 is made up of 13 amino acids. Germline lookup yields CDR1 SNHLY and CDR2 FYNNEI.

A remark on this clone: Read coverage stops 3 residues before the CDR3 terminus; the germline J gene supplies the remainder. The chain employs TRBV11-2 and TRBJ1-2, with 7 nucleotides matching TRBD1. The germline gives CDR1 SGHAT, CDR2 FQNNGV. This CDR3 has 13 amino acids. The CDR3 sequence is CASSLGRQGGYTF. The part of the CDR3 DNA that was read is TGTGCCAGCAGCTTAGGACGACAGGGCGGC.

CDR3 DNA, as far as it was read: TGCAGTGCCGAAAATCGGGGTAGCAATCAGCCG. Amino acid sequence: CSAENRGSNQP. Given in full, the CDR3 is CSAENRGSNQPQYF. The chain has TRBV20-1 and TRBJ2-3; a possible D gene is TRBD2 (5 bases). The missing CDR3 end, 3 residues past where the read stops, is filled in from the germline J gene. The CDR3 runs 14 residues. Germline values: CDR1 DFQATT, CDR2 SNEGSKA (reference sequence).

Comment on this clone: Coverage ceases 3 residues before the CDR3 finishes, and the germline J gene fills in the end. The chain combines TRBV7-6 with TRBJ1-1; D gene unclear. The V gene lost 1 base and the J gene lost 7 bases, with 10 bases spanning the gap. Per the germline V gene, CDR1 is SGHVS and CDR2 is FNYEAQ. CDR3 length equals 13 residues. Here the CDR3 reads CASSLGMTGEAFF. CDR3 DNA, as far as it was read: TGTGCCAGCAGCTTAGGTATGACGGGTGAA.

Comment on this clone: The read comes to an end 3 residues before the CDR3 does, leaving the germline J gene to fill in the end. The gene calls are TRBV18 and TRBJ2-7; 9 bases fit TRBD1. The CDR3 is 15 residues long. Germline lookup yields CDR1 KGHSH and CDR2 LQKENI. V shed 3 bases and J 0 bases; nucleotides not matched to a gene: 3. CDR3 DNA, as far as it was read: TGTGCCAGCTCACCCGGGACAGGGTACTCCTACGAG. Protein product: CASSPGTGYSYE. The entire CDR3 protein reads CASSPGTGYSYEQYF.

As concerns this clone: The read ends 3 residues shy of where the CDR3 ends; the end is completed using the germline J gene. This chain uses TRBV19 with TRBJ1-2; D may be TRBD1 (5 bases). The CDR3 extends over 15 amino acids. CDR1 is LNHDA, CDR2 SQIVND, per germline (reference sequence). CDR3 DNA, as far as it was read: TGTGCCAGTAGTATCGTAGCGGGGGAGTCCTACGAC. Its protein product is CASSIVAGESYD. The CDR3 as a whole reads CASSIVAGESYDYTF.

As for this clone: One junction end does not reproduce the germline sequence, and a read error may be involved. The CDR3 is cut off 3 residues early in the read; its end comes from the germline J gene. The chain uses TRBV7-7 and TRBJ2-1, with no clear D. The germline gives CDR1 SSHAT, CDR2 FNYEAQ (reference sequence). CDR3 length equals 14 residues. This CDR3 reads CASSQLQDYNEQFF. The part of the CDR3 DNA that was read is TGTGCTAGCAGCCAACTCCAGGACTACAATGAG.

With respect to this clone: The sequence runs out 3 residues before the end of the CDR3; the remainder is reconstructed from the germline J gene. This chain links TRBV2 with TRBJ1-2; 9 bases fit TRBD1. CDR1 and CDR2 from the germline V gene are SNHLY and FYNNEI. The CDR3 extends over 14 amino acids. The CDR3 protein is CASSQGTGSYDYTF. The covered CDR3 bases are TGTGCCAGCAGTCAAGGGACAGGGTCCTACGAC.

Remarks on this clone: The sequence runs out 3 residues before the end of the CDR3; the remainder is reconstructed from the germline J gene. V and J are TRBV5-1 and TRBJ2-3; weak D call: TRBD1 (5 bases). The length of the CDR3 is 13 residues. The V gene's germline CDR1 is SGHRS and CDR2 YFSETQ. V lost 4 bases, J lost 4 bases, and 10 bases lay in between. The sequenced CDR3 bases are TGCGCCAGCAGCCGGCAGGGTGCAGATACG. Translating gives CASSRQGADT. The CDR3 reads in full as CASSRQGADTQYF.

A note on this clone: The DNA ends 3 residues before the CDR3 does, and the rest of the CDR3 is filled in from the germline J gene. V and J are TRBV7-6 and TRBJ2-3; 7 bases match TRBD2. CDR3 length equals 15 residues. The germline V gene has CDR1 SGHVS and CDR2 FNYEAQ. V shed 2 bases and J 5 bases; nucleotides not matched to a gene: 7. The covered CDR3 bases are TGTGCCAGCAGCTTATGGAGCGGGGCTAAAGATACG. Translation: CASSLWSGAKDT. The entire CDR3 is CASSLWSGAKDTQYF.

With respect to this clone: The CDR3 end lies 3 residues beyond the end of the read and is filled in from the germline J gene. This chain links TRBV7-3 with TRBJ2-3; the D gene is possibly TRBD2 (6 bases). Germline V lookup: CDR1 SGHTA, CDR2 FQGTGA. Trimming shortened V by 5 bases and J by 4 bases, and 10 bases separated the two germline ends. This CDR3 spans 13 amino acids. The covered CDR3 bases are TGTGCCAGCAGCGACCGGGGGTCAGATACG. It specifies CASSDRGSDT. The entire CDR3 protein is CASSDRGSDTQYF.

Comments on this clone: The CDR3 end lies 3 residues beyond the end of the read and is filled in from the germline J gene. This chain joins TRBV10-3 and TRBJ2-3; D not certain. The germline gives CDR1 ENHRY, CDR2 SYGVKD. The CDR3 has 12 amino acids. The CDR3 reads CAISDQQETQYF. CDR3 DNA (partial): TGTGCCATCAGTGACCAACAAGAGACG.